In this sample, the clone carrying this T cell receptor beta chain turned up a few times. Its cognate antigen is unknown. Losses at the gene ends were 0 bases for V and 6 bases for J; bases not matched to a gene: 8. This CDR3 has 16 residues. The data were obtained in a study of T cells in Graves' hyperthyroidism and ophthalmopathy. Study findings and constraints: Blood shared most expanded thyroid clonotypes above 0.001. Ophthalmopathy prediction by the model preceded onset by a median about 6.5 months.

TCR beta CDR3 regions were amplified from RNA. TCR CDR3 underwent first-round RT-PCR with the HTBI primer set. MiXCR, run by TCRdb on the multiplex PCR reads, gives a single entry per CDR3 protein. The profile covers roughly 660,000 distinct CDR3 sequences, with 17% appearing a single time and 15% to 18% taken by the ten largest. Stable hyperthyroidism: no ophthalmopathy progression over 18 months of follow-up. This clonotype originated in a man over 45 with Graves' hyperthyroidism. Sequencing was performed on blood. This chain joins TRBV12-3 or TRBV12-4 and TRBJ2-4, with TRBD1 matching 7 bases. CDR3 protein: CASSLALRGQGNIQYF. For the CDR3, the DNA is TGTGCCAGCAGTTTAGCGCTGAGGGGGCAGGGAAACATTCAGTACTTC.